Following are 10 T cell receptor beta chains from one sample sequenced in a study of cytomegalovirus exposure and HLA in healthy donors. With 60 Vbeta and 13 Jbeta primers, the PCR was carried out. Produced via immunoSEQ multiplex PCR; TCRdb's table is partial and in-frame only. The sample has some 160,000 clones, 65% to 75% seen once; the top ten hold 3.5% to 5%. Sequenced: PBMCs. The receptors derive from a man aged 55 to 70 in good health and CMV-seronegative.

The chain uses TRBV29-1 and TRBJ2-2, with D maybe TRBD1 (5 bases). Per germline, CDR1 SQVTM and CDR2 ANQGSEA. Trimming took 3 bases from V and 0 from J, leaving 8 bases between them. The length of the CDR3 is 14 residues. CDR3 amino acids: CSVEEGANTGELFF. As DNA, the CDR3 is TGCAGCGTTGAGGAAGGGGCGAACACCGGGGAGCTGTTTTTT.

In the case of this clone: Sequence at one end of the junction differs from germline and may be a read error. The sample holds other DNA sequences that translate to the same CDR3. CDR3 sequence reads: CASSEDRTLSNQPQHF. Written as DNA, the CDR3 is TGTGCCAGCAGTGAAGACAGGACGCTTAGCAATCAGCCCCAGCATTTC. The chain combines TRBV2 with TRBJ1-5; perhaps TRBD1 as D (5 bases). CDR1 is SNHLY, CDR2 FYNNEI, per germline. This CDR3 region has 16 residues.

The chain recombines TRBV19 with TRBJ1-5; the match to TRBD1 covers 10 bases. Germline V lookup: CDR1 LNHDA, CDR2 SQIVND (reference sequence). Trimming took 6 bases from V and 6 from J; bases not matched to a gene: 11. The CDR3 contains 16 residues. Here the CDR3 reads CASSTHPGQGSQPQHF. As DNA, the CDR3 is TGTGCCAGTAGCACCCATCCGGGACAGGGGAGTCAGCCCCAGCATTTT.

The chain combines TRBV29-1 with TRBJ1-1; the D gene is possibly TRBD1 (6 bases). CDR1 and CDR2 (germline): SQVTM, ANQGSEA. The V end was cut by 3 bases, the J end by 3 bases, with 14 bases between. This CDR3 is 14 amino acids long. For the CDR3, the DNA is TGCAGCGTTGAGGGGGCAGGGTTGGACACTGAAGCTTTCTTT. Translating gives CSVEGAGLDTEAFF.

CDR3 amino acids: CASSPMVAGEGNEQFF. CDR3 in DNA: TGTGCCAGCAGCCCTATGGTAGCGGGTGAGGGGAATGAGCAGTTCTTC. V usage is TRBV4-2 and J usage is TRBJ2-1; 7 nucleotides align to TRBD2. V shed 4 bases, J shed 7 bases, and the junction held 13 bases outside the gene matches. Germline CDR1 LGHNA, CDR2 YNFKEQ. This CDR3 has 16 residues.

The chain has TRBV5-6 and TRBJ1-1; D might be TRBD1 (6 bases). Germline loops: CDR1 SGHDT, CDR2 YYEEEE. V dropped 0 bases and J dropped 8 bases, with 11 bases sitting between them. The CDR3 runs 13 residues. CDR3 nucleotide sequence: TGTGCCAGCAGCTTGGGGGCAGGGGAAGAAGCTTTCTTT. Residues: CASSLGAGEEAFF. The whole variable domain, remainder taken from reference TRBV5-6 and TRBJ1-1, is DAGVTQSPTHLIKTRGQQVTLRCSPKSGHDTVSWYQQALGQGPQFIFQYYEEEERQRGNFPDRFSGHQFPNYSSELNVNALLLGDSALYLCASSLGAGEEAFFGQGTRLTVV.

V is TRBV5-4 and J is TRBJ2-7; 11 bases are a match to TRBD2. The germline gives CDR1 SGHNT, CDR2 YYREEE (reference sequence). This CDR3 comprises 15 residues. The J segment lost 1 base and the V segment lost 4 bases, leaving 4 bases of the junction unmatched. In DNA form, the CDR3 reads TGTGCCAGCAGCCCTAGGACTAGCGGGTCCTACGAGCAGTACTTC. It translates to CASSPRTSGSYEQYF.

The chain has TRBV28 and TRBJ2-5; 7 positions agree with TRBD1. The CDR3 consists of 14 residues. J gave up 1 base and V 6 bases, and 5 bases lay outside the gene matches. Per the germline V gene, CDR1 is MDHEN and CDR2 is SYDVKM. CDR3 residues: CASRLNRGQETQYF. The CDR3 DNA sequence: TGTGCCAGCAGATTAAACAGGGGCCAAGAGACCCAGTACTTC. Combining the CDR3 with reference TRBV28 and TRBJ2-5 gives the whole variable domain DVKVTQSSRYLVKRTGEKVFLECVQDMDHENMFWYRQDPGLGLRLIYFSYDVKMKEKGDIPEGYSVSREKKERFSLILESASTNQTSMYLCASRLNRGQETQYFGPGTRLLVL.

The table lists this clone with a few counts. The rearrangement joins TRBV7-2 to TRBJ2-3; TRBD2 agrees at 14 bases. This CDR3 comprises 17 residues. The V segment lost 2 bases and the J segment 2 bases; nucleotides outside the gene matches: 3. Germline V gene data show CDR1 as SGHTA and CDR2 as FQGNSA. The CDR3 DNA reads TGTGCCAGCAGCTTAAGGACTAGCGGGGGGTTCACAGATACGCAGTATTTT. Its protein product is CASSLRTSGGFTDTQYF.

The chain is built from TRBV6-6 and TRBJ2-7; 8 bases fit TRBD2. Per the germline V gene, CDR1 is MNHNY and CDR2 is SVGAGI (reference sequence). The CDR3 runs to 16 residues. Germline trimming cut 3 bases from V and 3 bases from J; bases unmatched to any gene: 10. CDR3 DNA sequence: TGTGCCAGCAGTTATTGGAGCGGGAGTGTCAACTACGAGCAGTACTTC. The encoded protein is CASSYWSGSVNYEQYF.